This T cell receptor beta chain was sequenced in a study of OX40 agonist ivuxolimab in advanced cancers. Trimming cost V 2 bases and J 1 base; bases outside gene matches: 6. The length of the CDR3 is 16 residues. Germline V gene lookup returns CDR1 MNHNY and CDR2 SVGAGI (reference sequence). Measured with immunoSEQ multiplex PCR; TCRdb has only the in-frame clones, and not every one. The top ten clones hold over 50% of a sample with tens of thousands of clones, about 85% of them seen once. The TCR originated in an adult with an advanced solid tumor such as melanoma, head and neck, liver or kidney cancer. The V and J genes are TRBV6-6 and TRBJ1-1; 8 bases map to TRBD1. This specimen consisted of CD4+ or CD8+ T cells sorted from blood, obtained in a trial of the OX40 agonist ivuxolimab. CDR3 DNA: TGTGCCAGCAGTTACCGAACAGGGGGGGGGAACACTGAAGCTTTCTTT. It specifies CASSYRTGGGNTEAFF.